Below, one TCR beta chain is given with its context. The antigen is not known. CDR1 and CDR2 from the germline V gene are SNHLY and FYNNEI. V gave up 9 bases and J gave up 6 bases; unmatched junction bases: 6. The CDR3 consists of 14 residues. The data were obtained in a study of T cells in localized non-small cell lung cancer. Points from the study as a whole: Measurement of T cell clonality placed uninvolved adjacent lung highest, above the level in tumor.

Sequencing used immunoSEQ multiplex PCR; TCRdb keeps in-frame clones, though not all of them. The table has over 10,000 clones, more than 70% seen once. The TCR was taken from a male donor aged 60 or over with stage I lung adenocarcinoma. This material consisted of peripheral blood, taken before any cancer treatment. The chain has TRBV2 and TRBJ2-2; TRBD2 matches 11 bases. The CDR3 coding sequence is TGTGCCAGTTTTAGCGGGGGGGCCCCCGGGGAGCTGTTTTTT. Its translation: CASFSGGAPGELFF.